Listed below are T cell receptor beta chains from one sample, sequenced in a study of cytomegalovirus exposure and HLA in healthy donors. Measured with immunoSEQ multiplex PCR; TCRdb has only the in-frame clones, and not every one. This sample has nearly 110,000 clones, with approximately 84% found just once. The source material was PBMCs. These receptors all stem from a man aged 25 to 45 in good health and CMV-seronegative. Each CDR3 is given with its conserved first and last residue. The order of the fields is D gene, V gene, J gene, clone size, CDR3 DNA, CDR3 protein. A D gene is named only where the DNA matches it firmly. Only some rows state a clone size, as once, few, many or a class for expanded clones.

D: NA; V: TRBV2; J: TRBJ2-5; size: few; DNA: TGTGCCAGCAGTCTAACAGGGATTGAGACCCAGTACTTC; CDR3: CASSLTGIETQYF
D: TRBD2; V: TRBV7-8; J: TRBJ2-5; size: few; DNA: TGTGCCAGCAGCGGGCGCGGGAGCCCGGGGGAGACCCAGTACTTC; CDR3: CASSGRGSPGETQYF
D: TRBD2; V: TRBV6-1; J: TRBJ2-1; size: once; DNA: TGTGCCAGCAGTGAAGGACTAGCGGGGGCTAATGAGCAGTTCTTC; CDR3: CASSEGLAGANEQFF
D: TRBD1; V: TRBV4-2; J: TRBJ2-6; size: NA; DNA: TGTGCCAGCAGCCGGTTCGGCAGGGGGACCTCTGGGGCCAACGTCCTGACTTTC; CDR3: CASSRFGRGTSGANVLTF
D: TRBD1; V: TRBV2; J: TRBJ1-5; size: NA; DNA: TGTGCCAGCAGTAATGTCGACAGGGGCAATCAGCCCCAGCATTTT; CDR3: CASSNVDRGNQPQHF
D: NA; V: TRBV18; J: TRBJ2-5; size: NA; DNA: TGTGCCAGCTCTCTCCACGCCCAGGGGGAGACCCAGTACTTC; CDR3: CASSLHAQGETQYF
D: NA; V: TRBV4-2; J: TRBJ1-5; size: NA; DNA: TGTGCCAGCAGCCCTCTGGAGGGTGGGGTCGGCATGCAGCCCCAGCATTTT; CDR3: CASSPLEGGVGMQPQHF
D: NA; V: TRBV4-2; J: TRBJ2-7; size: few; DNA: TGTGCCAGCAGCCAAGGGCCCTACGAGCAGTACTTC; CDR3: CASSQGPYEQYF
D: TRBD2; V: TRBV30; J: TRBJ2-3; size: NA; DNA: TGTGCCTGGAGTTTGGGACTAGCGGGGGGGCTCGCAGATACGCAGTATTTT; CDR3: CAWSLGLAGGLADTQYF
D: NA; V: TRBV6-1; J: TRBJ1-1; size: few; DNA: TGTGCCAGCCATCGCAACCTGGGGGCTGTCGAGGCTTTCTTT; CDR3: CASHRNLGAVEAFF
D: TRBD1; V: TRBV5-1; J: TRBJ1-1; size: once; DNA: TGCGCCAGCAGCTCTTGGACAGGGGGGGAGGTGAACACTGAAGCTTTCTTT; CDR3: CASSSWTGGEVNTEAFF
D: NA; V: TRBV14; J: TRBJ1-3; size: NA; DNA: TGTGCCAGCAGCCAACTTGTGGCAGGTGGAAACACCATATATTTT; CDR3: CASSQLVAGGNTIYF
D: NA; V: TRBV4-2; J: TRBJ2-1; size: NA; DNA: TGTGCCAGCAGCCAAGATCCGCAGGGGGGTGAGCAGTTCTTC; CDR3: CASSQDPQGGEQFF
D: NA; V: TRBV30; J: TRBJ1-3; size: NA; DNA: TGTGCCTGGAGTTCTCCGGGACACACCCCAGGAAACACCATATATTTT; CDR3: CAWSSPGHTPGNTIYF
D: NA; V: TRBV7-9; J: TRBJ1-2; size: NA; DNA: TGTGCCAGCAGCTTAGTATCGGGGAACTATGGCTACACCTTC; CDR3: CASSLVSGNYGYTF
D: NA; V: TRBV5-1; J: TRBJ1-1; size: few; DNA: TGCGCCAGCAGCTCTCGGACACAGAACACTGAAGCTTTCTTT; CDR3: CASSSRTQNTEAFF
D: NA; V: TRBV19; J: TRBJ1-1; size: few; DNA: TGTGCCAGTAGTACCCCAGGGAGGGCTCGAACTGAAGCTTTCTTT; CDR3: CASSTPGRARTEAFF
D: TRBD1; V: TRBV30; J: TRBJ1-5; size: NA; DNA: TGTGCCTGGAGTCCCCGGGACAGGGTCAGTCAGCCCCAGCATTTT; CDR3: CAWSPRDRVSQPQHF
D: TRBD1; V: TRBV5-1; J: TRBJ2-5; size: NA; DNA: TGCGCCAGCAGCACCGGACAGGCACTACAAGAGACCCAGTACTTC; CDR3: CASSTGQALQETQYF
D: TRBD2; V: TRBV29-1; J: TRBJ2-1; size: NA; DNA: TGCAGCGTTGCGGGCCCAACTAGCGGGGGGCCCAACTACAATGAGCAGTTCTTC; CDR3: CSVAGPTSGGPNYNEQFF
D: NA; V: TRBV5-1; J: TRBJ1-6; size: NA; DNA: TGCGCCAGCAGCTTGGACGGGACAAACTATAATTCACCCCTCCACTTT; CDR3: CASSLDGTNYNSPLHF
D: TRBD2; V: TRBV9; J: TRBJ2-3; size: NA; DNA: TGTGCCAGCAGCGCGCCGACTAGCGGGGATACGCAGTATTTT; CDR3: CASSAPTSGDTQYF
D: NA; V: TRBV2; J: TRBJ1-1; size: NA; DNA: TGTGCCAGCAAGTTCCAGGGGAACACTGAAGCTTTCTTT; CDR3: CASKFQGNTEAFF
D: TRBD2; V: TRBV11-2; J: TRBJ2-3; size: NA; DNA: TGTGCCAGCAGCCAAAGCGGGGGGGGGCACGATACGCAGTATTTT; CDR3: CASSQSGGGHDTQYF
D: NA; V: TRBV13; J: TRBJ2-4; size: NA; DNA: TGTGCCAGCAGCTTACCTACCGAGCAGGGCACCCAAAACATTCAGTACTTC; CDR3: CASSLPTEQGTQNIQYF
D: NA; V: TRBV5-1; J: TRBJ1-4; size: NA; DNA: TGCGCCAGCAGCCCGGGCCCGACTAGAGAAAAACTGTTTTTT; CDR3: CASSPGPTREKLFF
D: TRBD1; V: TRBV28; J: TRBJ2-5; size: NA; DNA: TGTGCCAGCAGCCCCCGGGACAGGGGGCAAGAGACCCAGTACTTC; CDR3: CASSPRDRGQETQYF
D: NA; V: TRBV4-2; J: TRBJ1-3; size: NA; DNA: TGTGCCAGCAGCCACTCGACAGGCCTCTCTGGAAACACCATATATTTT; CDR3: CASSHSTGLSGNTIYF
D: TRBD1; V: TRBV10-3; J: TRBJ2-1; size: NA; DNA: TGTGCCATCAGTGTCGGACAGGCGTCATACAATGAGCAGTTCTTC; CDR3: CAISVGQASYNEQFF
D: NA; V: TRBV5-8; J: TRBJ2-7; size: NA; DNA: TGTGCCAGCAGCTTTCGACTCTTCCCGGGGAATCACTACGAGCAGTACTTC; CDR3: CASSFRLFPGNHYEQYF